This T cell receptor beta chain was recovered during a study of radiotherapy plus CTLA-4 blockade in lung cancer. Study overall: Disease control was present in 31% of patients, and objective responses in under 20%.

Germline CDR1 GTSNPN, CDR2 SVGIG (reference sequence). CDR3 length: 14 amino acids. The V end lost 3 bases, the J end lost 6 bases, and 17 bases lay between the germline ends. TCRdb's copy holds only in-frame clones and misses some; the assay was immunoSEQ multiplex PCR. In the table there are 90,000 to 95,000 clones, 83% of which are singletons. This sequence joins TRBV30 and TRBJ1-1, with D possibly matching TRBD1 (5 bases). The sample was peripheral blood, taken from a patient treated with radiotherapy plus ipilimumab. The sequence came from a human donor with non-small cell lung cancer who had stable disease on radiotherapy plus ipilimumab. This CDR3 reads CAWSPPGGYSEAFF. The CDR3 nucleotides are TGTGCCTGGAGCCCACCGGGGGGGTACTCTGAAGCTTTCTTT.